This TCR beta chain appears in the sequencing data of a study of cytomegalovirus exposure and HLA in healthy donors. Study outcomes and limitations: An assumption of roughly uniform sequencing depth across donors underlay the presence/absence analyses.

This clone came up once. Its antigen is unidentified. V lost 4 bases and J lost 6; bases outside the gene matches: 4. The CDR3 sequence is 15 residues long. The germline gives CDR1 SGHNT, CDR2 YYREEE (reference sequence). Researchers ran the PCR with 60 Vbeta and 13 Jbeta primers. Clones were read by immunoSEQ multiplex PCR, and TCRdb kept only the in-frame ones, dropping some. The sample consists of 98,000 or so clones, more than 70% of them appearing once. The TCR was taken from a female donor in good health and CMV-seronegative. Sequenced input: PBMCs. The chain combines TRBV5-4 with TRBJ1-6, with TRBD1 matching 10 bases. The CDR3 coding sequence is TGTGCCAGCAGCCCCGGGACAGGGGTTAATTCACCCCTCCACTTT. Amino acid sequence: CASSPGTGVNSPLHF. The variable domain in full, with the rest retrieved from reference TRBV5-4 and TRBJ1-6, is ETGVTQSPTHLIKTRGQQVTLRCSSQSGHNTVSWYQQALGQGPQFIFQYYREEENGRGNFPPRFSGLQFPNYSSELNVNALELDDSALYLCASSPGTGVNSPLHFGNGTRLTVT.